The 7 T cell receptor beta chains below all came from one sample that was sequenced in a study of response to subunit inactivated influenza vaccine. TCRdb reprocessed the RT-PCR reads via MiXCR and lists one record per CDR3 protein. The table lists about 480,000 distinct CDR3 sequences, less than 30% of them singletons. The specimen comprised CD4+ T cells sorted from PBMCs, sampled 5 days after vaccination. These receptors originate from a man between 50 and 59 years old who received an inactivated influenza vaccine.

The sample holds a few counts of this clonotype. The V and J genes are TRBV27 and TRBJ1-5; 8 bases line up with TRBD1. Germline V gene data show CDR1 as MNHEY and CDR2 as SMNVEV (reference sequence). Trimming removed 5 bases from V and 1 base from J; junction bases left unmatched: 7. The CDR3 length is 16 residues. The CDR3 DNA reads TGTGCCAGCAGTCCGAGGACAGGGCTAAGCAATCAGCCCCAGCATTTT. Translating gives CASSPRTGLSNQPQHF.

The table lists this clonotype with a few counts. This chain uses TRBV5-1 with TRBJ2-1; maybe TRBD1 (5 bases). This CDR3 region has 15 residues. V was cut by 1 base and J by 8 bases, with 16 bases left in between. CDR1 is SGHRS and CDR2 is YFSETQ in the germline V gene. This chain's CDR3 is CASSLSAGLVDEQFF. CDR3 DNA sequence: TGCGCCAGCAGCTTGTCGGCAGGGTTGGTCGATGAGCAGTTCTTC.

The chain is built from TRBV10-3 and TRBJ2-1, with D perhaps matching TRBD2 (7 bases). The CDR3 length is 15 residues. Germline-derived CDR1 and CDR2 are ENHRY and SYGVKD. V lost 7 bases and J 10 bases, leaving 23 bases between the germline ends. CDR3 nucleotides: TGTGCCATCACTGGGGGGGCGGGGGCTTTGGACGAGCAGTTCTTC. It codes for CAITGGAGALDEQFF.

The V gene is TRBV18, the J gene TRBJ2-7, with TRBD1 as a possible D gene (5 bases). Germline V gene data show CDR1 as KGHSH and CDR2 as LQKENI. There are 13 residues in the CDR3. V lost 5 bases to trimming and J lost 7 bases, with 15 bases between them. In DNA, the CDR3 is TGTGCCAGCTCAGCGGACATTATCCAGGAGCAGTACTTC. As protein: CASSADIIQEQYF. Full variable domain (remainder filled in from reference TRBV18 and TRBJ2-7): NAGVMQNPRHLVRRRGQEARLRCSPMKGHSHVYWYRQLPEEGLKFMVYLQKENIIDESGMPKERFSAEFPKEGPSILRIQQVVRGDSAAYFCASSADIIQEQYFGPGTRLTVT.

In this sample, this clonotype turned up a few times. V and J are TRBV6-5 and TRBJ1-1; D gene unclear. Germline V gives CDR1 MNHEY, CDR2 SVGAGI. The germline V and J ends were trimmed by 2 bases and 1 base, with 17 bases remaining between them. This CDR3 region has 17 residues. The CDR3 is CASSYDRPRYPNTEAFF. CDR3 coding DNA: TGTGCCAGCAGTTACGATAGGCCCCGGTATCCGAACACTGAAGCTTTCTTT.

This clonotype turned up a few times. This chain links TRBV7-8 with TRBJ2-7, with 12 bases lining up with TRBD1. CDR1 is SGHVS and CDR2 is FQNEAQ in the germline V gene. This CDR3 is 15 amino acids long. V lost 1 base and J lost 7; bases outside the gene matches: 5. CDR3 protein: CASSLGDRGLGEQYF. As DNA, the CDR3 is TGTGCCAGCAGCTTAGGGGACAGGGGGCTGGGTGAGCAGTACTTC.

This clonotype was observed a few times. V usage is TRBV24-1 and J usage is TRBJ2-1; 9 bases map to TRBD1. V lost 3 bases to trimming and J lost 0 bases; unmatched junction nucleotides: 2. The CDR3 has 16 amino acids. CDR1 KGHDR and CDR2 SFDVKD come from the germline V gene. Written as DNA, the CDR3 is TGTGCCACCAGTGATCCGACAGGGGGCTCCTACAATGAGCAGTTCTTC. As protein: CATSDPTGGSYNEQFF.